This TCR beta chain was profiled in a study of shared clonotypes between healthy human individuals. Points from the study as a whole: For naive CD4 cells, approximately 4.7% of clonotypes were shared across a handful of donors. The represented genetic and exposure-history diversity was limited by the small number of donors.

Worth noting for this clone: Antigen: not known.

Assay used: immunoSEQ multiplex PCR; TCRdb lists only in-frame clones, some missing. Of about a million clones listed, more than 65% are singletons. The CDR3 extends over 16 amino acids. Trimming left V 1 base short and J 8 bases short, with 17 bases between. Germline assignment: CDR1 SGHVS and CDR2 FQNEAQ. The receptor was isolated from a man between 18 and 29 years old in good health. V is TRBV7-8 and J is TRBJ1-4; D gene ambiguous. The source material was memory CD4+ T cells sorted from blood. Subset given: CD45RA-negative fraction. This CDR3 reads CASSLVTVQRWEKLFF. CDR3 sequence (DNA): TGTGCCAGCAGCTTAGTCACGGTACAGCGGTGGGAAAAACTGTTTTTT.